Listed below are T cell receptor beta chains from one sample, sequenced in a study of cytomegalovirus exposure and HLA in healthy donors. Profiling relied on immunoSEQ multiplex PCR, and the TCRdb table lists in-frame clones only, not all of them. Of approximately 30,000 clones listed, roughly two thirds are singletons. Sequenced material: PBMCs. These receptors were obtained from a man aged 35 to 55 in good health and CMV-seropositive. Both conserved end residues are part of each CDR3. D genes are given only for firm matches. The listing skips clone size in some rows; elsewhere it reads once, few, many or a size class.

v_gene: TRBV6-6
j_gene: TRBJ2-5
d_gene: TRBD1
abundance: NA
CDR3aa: CASSYSTGAETQYF
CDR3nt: TGTGCCAGCAGTTACTCGACAGGGGCGGAGACCCAGTACTTC

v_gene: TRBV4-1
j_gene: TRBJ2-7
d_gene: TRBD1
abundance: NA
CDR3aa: CASSQKGGQVGEQYF
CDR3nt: TGCGCCAGCAGCCAAAAAGGAGGACAGGTGGGCGAGCAGTACTTC

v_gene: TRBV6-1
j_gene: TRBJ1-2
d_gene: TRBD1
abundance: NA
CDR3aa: CASTTGGTTAYGYTF
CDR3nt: TGTGCCAGCACGACAGGGGGCACGACCGCCTATGGCTACACCTTC

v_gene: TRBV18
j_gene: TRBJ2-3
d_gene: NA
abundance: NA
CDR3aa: CASSRAGTFTDTQYF
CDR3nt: TGTGCCAGCTCACGGGCGGGGACCTTCACAGATACGCAGTATTTT

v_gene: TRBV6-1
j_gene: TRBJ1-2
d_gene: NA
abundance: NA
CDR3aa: CASSEGAGDYGYTF
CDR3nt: TGTGCCAGCAGTGAAGGGGCAGGGGACTATGGCTACACCTTC

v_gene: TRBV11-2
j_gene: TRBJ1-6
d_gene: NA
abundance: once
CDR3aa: CAISQGLGSPLHF
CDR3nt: TGTGCCATATCCCAGGGCCTGGGTTCACCCCTCCACTTT

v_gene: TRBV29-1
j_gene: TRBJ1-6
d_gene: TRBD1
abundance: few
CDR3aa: CSVGTGPNSPLHF
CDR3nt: TGCAGCGTTGGGACAGGTCCTAATTCACCCCTCCACTTT

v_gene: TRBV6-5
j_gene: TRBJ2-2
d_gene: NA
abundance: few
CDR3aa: CASSYAPGTGELFF
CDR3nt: TGTGCCAGCAGTTACGCTCCGGGCACCGGGGAGCTGTTTTTT

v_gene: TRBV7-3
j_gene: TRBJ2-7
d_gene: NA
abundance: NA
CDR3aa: CASSFRESYEQYF
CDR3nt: TGTGCCAGCAGCTTTCGGGAATCCTACGAGCAGTACTTC

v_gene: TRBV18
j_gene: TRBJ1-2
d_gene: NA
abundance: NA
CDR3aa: CASSPSGGVYGYTF
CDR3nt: TGTGCCAGCTCACCATCAGGCGGGGTCTATGGCTACACCTTC

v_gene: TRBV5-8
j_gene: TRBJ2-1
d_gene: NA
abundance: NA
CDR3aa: CASSLGLSYNEQFF
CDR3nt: TGTGCCAGCAGCTTGGGGCTCTCCTACAATGAGCAGTTCTTC

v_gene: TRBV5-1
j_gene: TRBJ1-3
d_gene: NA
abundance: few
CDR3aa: CASHSGALGNTIYF
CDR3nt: TGCGCCAGCCACTCTGGGGCGTTGGGAAACACCATATATTTT

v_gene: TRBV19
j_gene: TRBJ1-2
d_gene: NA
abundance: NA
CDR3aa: CASSIDRFSGGYTF
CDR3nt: TGTGCCAGTAGTATAGACAGGTTCTCCGGCGGCTACACCTTC

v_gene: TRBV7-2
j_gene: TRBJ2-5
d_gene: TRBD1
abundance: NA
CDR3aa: CASSRGQQEIQYF
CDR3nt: TGTGCCAGCAGCCGGGGACAGCAAGAGATCCAGTACTTC

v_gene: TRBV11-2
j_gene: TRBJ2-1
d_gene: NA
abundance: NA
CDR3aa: CASSLGPGSSYNEQFF
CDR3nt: TGTGCCAGCAGCTTAGGTCCCGGGAGCTCCTACAATGAGCAGTTCTTC

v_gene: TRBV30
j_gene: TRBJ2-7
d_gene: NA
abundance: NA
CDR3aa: CAWSAPRTADEQYF
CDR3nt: TGTGCCTGGAGTGCCCCCCGGACAGCGGACGAGCAGTACTTC

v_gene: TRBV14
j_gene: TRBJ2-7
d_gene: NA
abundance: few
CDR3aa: CASSPFPGGGEQYF
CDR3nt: TGTGCCAGCAGCCCTTTCCCAGGGGGAGGCGAGCAGTACTTC

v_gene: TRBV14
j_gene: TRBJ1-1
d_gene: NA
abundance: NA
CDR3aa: CASSLLGGGPPSNTEAFF
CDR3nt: TGTGCCAGCAGCCTTCTAGGGGGTGGCCCACCATCGAACACTGAAGCTTTCTTT

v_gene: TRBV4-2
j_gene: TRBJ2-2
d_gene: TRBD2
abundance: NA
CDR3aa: CASSPGAGVYTGELFF
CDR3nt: TGTGCCAGCAGCCCCGGGGCGGGGGTTTACACCGGGGAGCTGTTTTTT

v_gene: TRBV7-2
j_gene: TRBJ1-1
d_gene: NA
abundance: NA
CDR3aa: CASSFAPGNTEAFF
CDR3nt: TGTGCCAGCAGCTTCGCCCCAGGGAACACTGAAGCTTTCTTT

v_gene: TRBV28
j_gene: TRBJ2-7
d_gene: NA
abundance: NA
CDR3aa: CASSVFYGRGEQYF
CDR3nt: TGTGCCAGCAGTGTTTTCTACGGCAGAGGGGAGCAGTACTTC

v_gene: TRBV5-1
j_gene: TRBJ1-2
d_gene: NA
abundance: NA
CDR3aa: CASSGSGGAGGYTF
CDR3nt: TGCGCCAGCAGCGGGTCGGGGGGCGCGGGAGGCTACACCTTC

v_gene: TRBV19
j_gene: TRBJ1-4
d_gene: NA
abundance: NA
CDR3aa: CASSSPDRFGEKLFF
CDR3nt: TGTGCCAGTAGTTCCCCGGACAGATTTGGGGAAAAACTGTTTTTT

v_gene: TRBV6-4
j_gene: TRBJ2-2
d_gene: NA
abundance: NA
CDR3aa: CASRWVLAAGELFF
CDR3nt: TGTGCCAGCAGATGGGTCTTGGCGGCCGGGGAGCTGTTTTTT

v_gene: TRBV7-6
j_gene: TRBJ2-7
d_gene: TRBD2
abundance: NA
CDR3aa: CASSSGTGGPRSSEQYF
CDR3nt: TGCGCCAGCAGCTCCGGGACGGGAGGTCCCAGGTCCTCCGAGCAGTACTTC

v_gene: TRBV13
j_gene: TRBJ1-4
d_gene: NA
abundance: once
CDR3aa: CASSLGASSAEKLFF
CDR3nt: TGTGCCAGCAGCTTAGGGGCGAGTAGCGCTGAAAAACTGTTTTTT

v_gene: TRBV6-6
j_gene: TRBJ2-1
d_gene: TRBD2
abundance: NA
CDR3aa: CASQTSGSYNEQFF
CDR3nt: TGTGCCAGCCAGACTAGCGGGAGCTACAATGAGCAGTTCTTC

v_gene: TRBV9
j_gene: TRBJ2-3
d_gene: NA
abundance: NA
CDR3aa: CASSLRSTDTQYF
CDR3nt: TGTGCCAGCAGCCTCCGGAGCACAGATACGCAGTATTTT

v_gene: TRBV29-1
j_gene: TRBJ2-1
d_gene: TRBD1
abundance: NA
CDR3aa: CSVHRDREYNEQFF
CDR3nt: TGCAGCGTCCACCGGGACAGGGAGTACAATGAGCAGTTCTTC

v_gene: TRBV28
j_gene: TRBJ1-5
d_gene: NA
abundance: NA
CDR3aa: CATGGARNQPQHF
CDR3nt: TGTGCCACCGGTGGGGCGAGGAATCAGCCCCAGCATTTT

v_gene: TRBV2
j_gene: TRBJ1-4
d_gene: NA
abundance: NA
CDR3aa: CASSEYNRGKLFF
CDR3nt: TGTGCCAGCAGTGAATATAATAGGGGAAAACTGTTTTTT

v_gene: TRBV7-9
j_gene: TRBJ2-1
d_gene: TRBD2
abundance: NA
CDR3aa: CASSRTSGVEVEQFF
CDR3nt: TGTGCCAGCAGCCGGACTAGCGGGGTAGAGGTTGAGCAGTTCTTC

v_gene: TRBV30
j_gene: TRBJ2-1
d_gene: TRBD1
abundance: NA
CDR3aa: CAWSLPDRTLYNEQFF
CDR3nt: TGTGCCTGGAGTCTGCCGGACAGGACCCTCTACAATGAGCAGTTCTTC

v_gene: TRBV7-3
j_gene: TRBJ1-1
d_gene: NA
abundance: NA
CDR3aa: CASSPNGPAGEAFF
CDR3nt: TGTGCCAGCAGCCCCAACGGGCCGGCGGGTGAGGCTTTCTTT

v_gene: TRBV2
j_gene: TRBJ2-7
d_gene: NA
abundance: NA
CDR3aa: CASSVSRDGTSYEQYF
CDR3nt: TGTGCCAGCAGTGTGAGCCGGGACGGGACTTCCTACGAGCAGTACTTC

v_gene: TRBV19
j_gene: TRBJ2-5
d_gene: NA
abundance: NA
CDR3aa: CASTLGNRVGETQYF
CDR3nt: TGTGCCAGTACCCTGGGGAACAGGGTGGGCGAGACCCAGTACTTC

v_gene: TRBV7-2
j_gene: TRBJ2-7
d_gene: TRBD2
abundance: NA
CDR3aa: CASSLAGLAGAYEQYF
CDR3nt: TGTGCCAGCAGCTTAGCGGGACTAGCGGGAGCCTACGAGCAGTACTTC